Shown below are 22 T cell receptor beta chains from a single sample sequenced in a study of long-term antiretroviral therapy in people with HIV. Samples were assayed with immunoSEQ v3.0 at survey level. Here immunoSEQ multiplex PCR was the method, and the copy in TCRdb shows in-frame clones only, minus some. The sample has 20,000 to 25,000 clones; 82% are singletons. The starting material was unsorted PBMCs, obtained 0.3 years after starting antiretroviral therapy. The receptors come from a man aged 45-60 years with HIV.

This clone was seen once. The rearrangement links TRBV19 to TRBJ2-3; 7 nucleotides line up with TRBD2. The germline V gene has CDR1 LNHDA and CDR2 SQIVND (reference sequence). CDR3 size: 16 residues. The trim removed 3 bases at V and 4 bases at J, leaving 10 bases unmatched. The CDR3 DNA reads TGTGCCAGTAGTATCACCATGGCGGGAGAGGCAGATACGCAGTATTTT. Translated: CASSITMAGEADTQYF.

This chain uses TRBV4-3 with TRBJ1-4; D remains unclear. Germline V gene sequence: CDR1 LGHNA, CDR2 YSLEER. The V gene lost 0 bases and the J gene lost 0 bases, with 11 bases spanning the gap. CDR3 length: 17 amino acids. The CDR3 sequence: CASSQDPYSSTNEKLFF. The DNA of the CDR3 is TGCGCCAGCAGCCAAGACCCCTACAGCTCAACTAATGAAAAACTGTTTTTT.

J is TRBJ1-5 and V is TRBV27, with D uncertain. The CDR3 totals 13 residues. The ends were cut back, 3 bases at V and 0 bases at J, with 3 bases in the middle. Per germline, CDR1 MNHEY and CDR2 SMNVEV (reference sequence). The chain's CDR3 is CASSFYSNQPQHF. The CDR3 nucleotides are TGTGCCAGCAGTTTTTATAGCAATCAGCCCCAGCATTTT.

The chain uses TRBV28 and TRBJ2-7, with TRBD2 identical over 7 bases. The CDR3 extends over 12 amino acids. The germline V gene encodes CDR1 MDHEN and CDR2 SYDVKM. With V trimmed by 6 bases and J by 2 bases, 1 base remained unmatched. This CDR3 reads CASRSGTYEQYF. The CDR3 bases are TGTGCCAGCAGAAGCGGGACCTACGAGCAGTACTTC. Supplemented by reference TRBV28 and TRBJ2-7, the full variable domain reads DVKVTQSSRYLVKRTGEKVFLECVQDMDHENMFWYRQDPGLGLRLIYFSYDVKMKEKGDIPEGYSVSREKKERFSLILESASTNQTSMYLCASRSGTYEQYFGPGTRLTVT.

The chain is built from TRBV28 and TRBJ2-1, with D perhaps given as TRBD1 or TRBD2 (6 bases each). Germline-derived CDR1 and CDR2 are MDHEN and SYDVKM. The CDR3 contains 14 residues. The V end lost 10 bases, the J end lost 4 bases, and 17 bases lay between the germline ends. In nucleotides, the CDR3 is TGTGCCATTGAACGGAGGGGGTATTACAATGAGCAGTTCTTC. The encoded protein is CAIERRGYYNEQFF. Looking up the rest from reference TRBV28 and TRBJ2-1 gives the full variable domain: DVKVTQSSRYLVKRTGEKVFLECVQDMDHENMFWYRQDPGLGLRLIYFSYDVKMKEKGDIPEGYSVSREKKERFSLILESASTNQTSMYLCAIERRGYYNEQFFGPGTRLTVL.

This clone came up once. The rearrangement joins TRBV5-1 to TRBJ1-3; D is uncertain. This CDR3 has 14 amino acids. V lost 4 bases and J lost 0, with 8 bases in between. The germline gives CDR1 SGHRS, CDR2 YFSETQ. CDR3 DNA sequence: TGCGCCAGCAGCATGGTATCCTCTGGAAACACCATATATTTT. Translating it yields CASSMVSSGNTIYF.

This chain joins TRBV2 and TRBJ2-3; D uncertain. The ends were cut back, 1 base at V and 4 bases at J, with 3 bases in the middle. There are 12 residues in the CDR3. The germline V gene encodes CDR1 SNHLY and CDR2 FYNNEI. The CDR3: CASSEGPDTQYF. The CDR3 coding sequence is TGTGCCAGCAGTGAAGGGCCAGATACGCAGTATTTT.

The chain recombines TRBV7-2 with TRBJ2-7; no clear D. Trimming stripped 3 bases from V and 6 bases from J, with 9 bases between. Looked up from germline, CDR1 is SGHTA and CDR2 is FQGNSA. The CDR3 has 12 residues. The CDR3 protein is CASSFPPGEQYF. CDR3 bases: TGTGCCAGCAGCTTCCCCCCCGGCGAGCAGTACTTC.

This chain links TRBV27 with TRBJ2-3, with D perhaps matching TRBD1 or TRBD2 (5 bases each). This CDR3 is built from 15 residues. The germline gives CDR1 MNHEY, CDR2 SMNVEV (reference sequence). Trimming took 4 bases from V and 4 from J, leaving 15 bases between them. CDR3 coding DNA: TGTGCCAGCAGTTCTTTTTCGGGGCTCCCAGATACGCAGTATTTT. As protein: CASSSFSGLPDTQYF.

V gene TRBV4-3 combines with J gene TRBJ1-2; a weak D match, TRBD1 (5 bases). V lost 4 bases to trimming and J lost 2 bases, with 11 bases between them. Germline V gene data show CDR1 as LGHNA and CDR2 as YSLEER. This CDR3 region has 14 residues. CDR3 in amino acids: CASSRAGRNYGYTF. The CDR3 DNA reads TGCGCCAGCAGCCGAGCGGGACGGAACTATGGCTACACCTTC.

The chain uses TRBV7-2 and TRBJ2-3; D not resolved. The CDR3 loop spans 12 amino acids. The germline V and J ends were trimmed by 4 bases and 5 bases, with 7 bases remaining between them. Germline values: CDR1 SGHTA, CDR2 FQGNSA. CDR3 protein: CASSSNLDTQYF. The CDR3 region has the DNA TGTGCCAGCAGCTCGAACTTAGATACGCAGTATTTT.

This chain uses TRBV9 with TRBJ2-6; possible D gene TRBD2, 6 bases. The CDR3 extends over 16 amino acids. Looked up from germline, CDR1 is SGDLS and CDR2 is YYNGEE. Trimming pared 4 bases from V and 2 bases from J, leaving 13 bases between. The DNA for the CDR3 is TGTGCCAGCAGCCGAACAGGAGGGACTGGGGCCAACGTCCTGACTTTC. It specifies CASSRTGGTGANVLTF.

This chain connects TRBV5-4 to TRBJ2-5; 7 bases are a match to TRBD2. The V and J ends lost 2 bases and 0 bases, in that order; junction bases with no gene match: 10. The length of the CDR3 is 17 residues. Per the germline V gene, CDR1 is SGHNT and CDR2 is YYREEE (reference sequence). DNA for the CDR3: TGTGCCAGCAGCTTAGCGGGACTAAGTTTGTACCAAGAGACCCAGTACTTC. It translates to CASSLAGLSLYQETQYF.

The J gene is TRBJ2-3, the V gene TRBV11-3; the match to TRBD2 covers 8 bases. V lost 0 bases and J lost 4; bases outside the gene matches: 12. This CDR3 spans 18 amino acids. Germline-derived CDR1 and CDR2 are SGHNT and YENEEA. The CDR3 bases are TGTGCCAGCAGCTTAGATCCCTGGGCGGGGGGCGGCGCAGATACGCAGTATTTT. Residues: CASSLDPWAGGGADTQYF.

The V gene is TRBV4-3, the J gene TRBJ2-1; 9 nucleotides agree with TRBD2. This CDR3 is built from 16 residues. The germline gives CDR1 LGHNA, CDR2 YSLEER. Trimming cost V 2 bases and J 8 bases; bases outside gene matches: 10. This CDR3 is CASSQRLAEGYHEQFF. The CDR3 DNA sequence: TGCGCCAGCAGCCAAAGACTAGCGGAGGGTTACCATGAGCAGTTCTTC.

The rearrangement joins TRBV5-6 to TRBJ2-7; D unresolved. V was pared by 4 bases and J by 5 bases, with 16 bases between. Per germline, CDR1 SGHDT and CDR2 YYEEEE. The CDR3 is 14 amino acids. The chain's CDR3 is CASSHFFGFDEQYF. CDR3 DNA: TGTGCCAGCAGCCACTTTTTTGGATTCGACGAGCAGTACTTC.

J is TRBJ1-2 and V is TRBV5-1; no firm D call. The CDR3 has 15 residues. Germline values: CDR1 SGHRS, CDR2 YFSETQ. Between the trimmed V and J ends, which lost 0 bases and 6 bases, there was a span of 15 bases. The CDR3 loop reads CASSLESLGTDGYTF. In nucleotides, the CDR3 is TGCGCCAGCAGCTTGGAATCCCTGGGTACGGATGGCTACACCTTC.

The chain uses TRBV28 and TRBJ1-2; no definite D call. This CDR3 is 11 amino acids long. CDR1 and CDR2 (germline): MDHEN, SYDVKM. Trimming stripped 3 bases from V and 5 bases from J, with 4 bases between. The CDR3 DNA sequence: TGTGCCAGCAGTTTGAGTTATGGCTACACCTTC. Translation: CASSLSYGYTF.

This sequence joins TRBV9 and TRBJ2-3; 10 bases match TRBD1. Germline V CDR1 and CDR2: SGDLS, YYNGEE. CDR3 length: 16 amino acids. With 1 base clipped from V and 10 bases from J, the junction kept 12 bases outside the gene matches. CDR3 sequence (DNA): TGTGCCAGCAGCGTAAACCCCGGGACAGGGGATTGGGCGCAGTATTTT. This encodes CASSVNPGTGDWAQYF.

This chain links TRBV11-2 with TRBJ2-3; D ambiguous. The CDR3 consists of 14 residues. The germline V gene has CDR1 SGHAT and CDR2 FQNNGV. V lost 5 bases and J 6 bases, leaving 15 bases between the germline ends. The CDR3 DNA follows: TGTGCCAGCAGCCCCCTATATATCGCGGATACGCAGTATTTT. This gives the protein CASSPLYIADTQYF.

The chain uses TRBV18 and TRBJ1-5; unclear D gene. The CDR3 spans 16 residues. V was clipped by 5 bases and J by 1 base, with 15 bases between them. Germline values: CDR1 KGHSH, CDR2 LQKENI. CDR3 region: CASSEDGTLSNQPQHF. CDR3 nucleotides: TGTGCCAGCTCAGAGGACGGAACATTGAGCAATCAGCCCCAGCATTTT.

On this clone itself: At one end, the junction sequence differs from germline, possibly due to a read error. DNA for the CDR3: TGTGCCAGCAGCGTCGGGACTAGCGGCACATATACGCAGTATTTT. It encodes CASSVGTSGTYTQYF. This sequence joins TRBV9 and TRBJ2-3; 11 nucleotides match TRBD2. The CDR3 contains 15 residues. The germline V gene has CDR1 SGDLS and CDR2 YYNGEE.